This T cell receptor beta chain appears in the sequencing data of a study of shared clonotypes between healthy human individuals. Per the authors' pipeline: Sequence data from immunoSEQ were junction-only and lacked quality scores; consequently, filtering differed. Profiling relied on immunoSEQ multiplex PCR, and the TCRdb table lists in-frame clones only, not all of them. V and J calls plus clone size are reproduced from that table; the DNA served to infer D and trimming. The sample has more than 2 million clones; 85% to 95% are singletons. In regard to this clone: What it binds is unknown.

V lost 7 bases, J lost 9 bases, and 10 bases stayed unmatched. The V gene's germline CDR1 is SGHRS and CDR2 YFSETQ. The CDR3 is 13 amino acids. General study points: Memory subsets generally showed lower estimated richness than naive subsets.

V usage is TRBV5-1 and J usage is TRBJ1-1; 9 nucleotides align to TRBD1. The source is a man between 18 and 35 years old in good health. Sample: naive CD4+ T cells sorted from blood. Subset noted: CD45RA+ positively selected. The CDR3 sequence: CASYETGGAQAFF. CDR3 DNA sequence: TGCGCCAGCTACGAGACAGGGGGTGCTCAAGCTTTCTTT.